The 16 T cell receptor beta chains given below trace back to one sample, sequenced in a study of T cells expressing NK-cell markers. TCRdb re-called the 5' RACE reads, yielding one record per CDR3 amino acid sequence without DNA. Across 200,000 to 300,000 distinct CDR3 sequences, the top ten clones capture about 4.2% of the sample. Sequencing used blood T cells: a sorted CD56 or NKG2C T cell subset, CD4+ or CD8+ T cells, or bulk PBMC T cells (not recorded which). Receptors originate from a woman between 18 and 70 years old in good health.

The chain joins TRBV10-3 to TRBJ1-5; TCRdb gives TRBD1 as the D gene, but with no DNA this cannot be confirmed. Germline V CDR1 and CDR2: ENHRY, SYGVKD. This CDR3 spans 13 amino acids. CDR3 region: CAISESGGGTQHF.

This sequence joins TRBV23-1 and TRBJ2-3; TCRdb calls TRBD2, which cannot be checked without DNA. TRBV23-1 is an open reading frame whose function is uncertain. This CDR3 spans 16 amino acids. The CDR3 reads CASSQSVPVRPDTQYF.

The chain's CDR3 is CASSRDGQGNQPQHF. This rearrangement joins TRBV12-3 or TRBV12-4 to TRBJ1-5. CDR3 length: 15 residues.

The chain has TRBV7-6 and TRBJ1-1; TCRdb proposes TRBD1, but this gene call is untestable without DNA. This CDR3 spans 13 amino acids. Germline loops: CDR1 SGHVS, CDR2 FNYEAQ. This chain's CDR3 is CASSAQENTEAFF.

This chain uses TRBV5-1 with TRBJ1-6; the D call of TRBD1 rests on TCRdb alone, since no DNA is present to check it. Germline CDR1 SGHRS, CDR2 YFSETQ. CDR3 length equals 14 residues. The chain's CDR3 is CASSFRQGAAPLHF.

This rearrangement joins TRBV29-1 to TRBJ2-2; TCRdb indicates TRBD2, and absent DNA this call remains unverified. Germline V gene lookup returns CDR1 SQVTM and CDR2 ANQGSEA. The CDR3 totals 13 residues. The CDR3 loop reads CSAASGGPGELFF.

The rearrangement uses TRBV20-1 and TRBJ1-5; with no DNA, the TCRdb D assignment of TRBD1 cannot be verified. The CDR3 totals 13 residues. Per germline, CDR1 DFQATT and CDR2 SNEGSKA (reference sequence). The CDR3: CSVTPGANQPQHF.

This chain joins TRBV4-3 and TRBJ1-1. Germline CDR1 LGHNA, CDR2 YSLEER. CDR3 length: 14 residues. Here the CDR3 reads CASSQVGVNTEAFF.

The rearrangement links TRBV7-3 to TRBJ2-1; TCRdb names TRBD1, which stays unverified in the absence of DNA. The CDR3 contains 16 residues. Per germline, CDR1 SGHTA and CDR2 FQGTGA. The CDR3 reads CASSSRTGRDSNEQFF.

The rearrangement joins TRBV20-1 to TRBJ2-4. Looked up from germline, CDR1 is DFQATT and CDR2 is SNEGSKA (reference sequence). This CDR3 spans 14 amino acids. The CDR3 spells CSASVGVAKNIQYF.

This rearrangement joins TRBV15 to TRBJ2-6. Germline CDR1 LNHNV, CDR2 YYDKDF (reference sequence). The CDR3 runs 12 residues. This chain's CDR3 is CATSSGANVLTF.

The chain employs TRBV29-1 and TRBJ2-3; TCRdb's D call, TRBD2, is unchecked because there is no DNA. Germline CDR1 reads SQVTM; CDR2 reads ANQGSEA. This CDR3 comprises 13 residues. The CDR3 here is CSLGGTRTDTQYF.

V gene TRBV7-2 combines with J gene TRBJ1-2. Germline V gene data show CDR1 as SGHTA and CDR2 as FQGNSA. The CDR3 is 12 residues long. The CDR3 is CASSFVVYGYTF.

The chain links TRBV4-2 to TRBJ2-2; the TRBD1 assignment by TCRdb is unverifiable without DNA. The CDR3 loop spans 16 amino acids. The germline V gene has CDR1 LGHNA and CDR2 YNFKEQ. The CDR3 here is CASTRGSAINTGELFF.

Here the CDR3 reads CASSLWDLNGPDTQYF. This chain joins TRBV28 and TRBJ2-3. The CDR3 is 16 amino acids. Germline loops: CDR1 MDHEN, CDR2 SYDVKM.

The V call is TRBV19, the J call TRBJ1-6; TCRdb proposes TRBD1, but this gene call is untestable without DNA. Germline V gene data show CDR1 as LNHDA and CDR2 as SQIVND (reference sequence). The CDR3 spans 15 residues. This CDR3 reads CASSMAGTYNSPLHF. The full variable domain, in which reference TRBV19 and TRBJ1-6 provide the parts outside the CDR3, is DGGITQSPKYLFRKEGQNVTLSCEQNLNHDAMYWYRQDPGQGLRLIYYSQIVNDFQKGDIAEGYSVSREKKESFPLTVTSAQKNPTAFYLCASSMAGTYNSPLHFGNGTRLTVT.